This TCR beta chain is from a study of blood T cell repertoires in COVID-19. TCRdb's table, derived via immunoSEQ multiplex PCR, lists solely in-frame clones and lacks some. The sample lists under 250,000 clones; 86% were seen once. V was pared by 1 base and J by 1 base, with 25 bases between. CDR1 is SGHNT and CDR2 is YENEEA in the germline V gene. The CDR3 consists of 20 residues. The chain links TRBV11-3 to TRBJ2-5; TRBD2 is a possible D gene (6 bases). The clonotype originates from a man aged 35-49 years who had recovered from COVID-19. Sequencing used PBMCs or T cells enriched from blood (not recorded which). CDR3 in amino acids: CASSLGVFGMGGSLQETQYF. DNA for the CDR3: TGTGCCAGCAGCTTAGGGGTGTTTGGTATGGGGGGTAGCCTCCAAGAGACCCAGTACTTC.